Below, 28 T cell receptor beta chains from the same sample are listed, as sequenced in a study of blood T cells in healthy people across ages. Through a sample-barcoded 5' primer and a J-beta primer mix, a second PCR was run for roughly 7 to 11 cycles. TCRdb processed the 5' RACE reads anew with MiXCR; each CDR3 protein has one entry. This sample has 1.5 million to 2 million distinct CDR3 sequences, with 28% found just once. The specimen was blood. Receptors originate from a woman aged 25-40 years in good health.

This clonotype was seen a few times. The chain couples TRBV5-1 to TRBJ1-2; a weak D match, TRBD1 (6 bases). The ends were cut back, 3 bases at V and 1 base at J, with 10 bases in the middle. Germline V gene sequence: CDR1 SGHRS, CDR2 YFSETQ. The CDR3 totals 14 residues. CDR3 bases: TGCGCCAGCAGCTACTGGACAGATAACTATGGCTACACCTTC. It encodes CASSYWTDNYGYTF.

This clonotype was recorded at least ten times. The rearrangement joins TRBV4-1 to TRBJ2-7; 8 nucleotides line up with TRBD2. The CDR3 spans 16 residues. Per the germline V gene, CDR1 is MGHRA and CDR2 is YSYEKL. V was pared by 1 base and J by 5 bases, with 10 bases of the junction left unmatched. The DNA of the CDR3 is TGCGCCAGCAGCCAAGTGGTGTCGGGGGGGCAGGACGAGCAGTACTTC. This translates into CASSQVVSGGQDEQYF.

DNA for the CDR3: TGTGCCAGCAGCCGCCTCGGACAGGGCGTCGCAGCCAAATCACCCCTCCACTTT. Protein sequence: CASSRLGQGVAAKSPLHF. The chain links TRBV11-2 to TRBJ1-6, with TRBD1 matching 8 bases. CDR1 and CDR2 (germline): SGHAT, FQNNGV. The CDR3 sequence is 18 residues long. J was trimmed by 10 bases and V by 5 bases; bases with no gene match: 19.

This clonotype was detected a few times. DNA for the CDR3: TGCGCCAGCAGCCATGAGAGGACAGGCCCCTATGGCTACACCTTC. Its translation is CASSHERTGPYGYTF. The chain combines TRBV4-3 with TRBJ1-2, with 7 bases lining up with TRBD1. With 3 bases clipped from V and 4 bases from J, the junction kept 8 bases outside the gene matches. There are 15 residues in the CDR3. In germline, CDR1 is LGHNA, CDR2 YSLEER.

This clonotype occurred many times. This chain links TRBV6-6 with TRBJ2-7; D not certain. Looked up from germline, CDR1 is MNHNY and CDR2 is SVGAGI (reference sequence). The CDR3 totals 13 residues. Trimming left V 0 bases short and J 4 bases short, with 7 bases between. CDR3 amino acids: CASSYSQVYEQYF. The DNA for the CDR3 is TGTGCCAGCAGTTACTCCCAAGTTTACGAGCAGTACTTC.

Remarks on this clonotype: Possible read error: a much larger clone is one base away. In nucleotides, the CDR3 is TGTGCCAGCAGCCCCCGGGGCAGAATTAACTATGGCTACACCTTC. Its protein is CASSPRGRINYGYTF. J is TRBJ1-2 and V is TRBV7-3; tentative D call: TRBD1 (5 bases). The CDR3 is 15 amino acids. V lost 5 bases and J lost 1, with 14 bases in between. Germline V gene data show CDR1 as SGHTA and CDR2 as FQGTGA.

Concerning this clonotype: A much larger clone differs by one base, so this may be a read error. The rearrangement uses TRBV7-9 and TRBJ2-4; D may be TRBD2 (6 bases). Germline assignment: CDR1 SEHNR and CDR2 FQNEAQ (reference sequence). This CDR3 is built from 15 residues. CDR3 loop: CVSSSGTLAKNIQYF. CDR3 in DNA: TGTGTCAGCAGCTCGGGGACTTTAGCCAAAAACATTCAGTACTTC.

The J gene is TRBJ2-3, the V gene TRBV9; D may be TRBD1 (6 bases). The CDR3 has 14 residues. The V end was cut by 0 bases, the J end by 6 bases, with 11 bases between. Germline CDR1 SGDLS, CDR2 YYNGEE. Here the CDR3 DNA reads TGTGCCAGCAGCGTAGGTAGGACAGTGGATACGCAGTATTTT. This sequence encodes CASSVGRTVDTQYF.

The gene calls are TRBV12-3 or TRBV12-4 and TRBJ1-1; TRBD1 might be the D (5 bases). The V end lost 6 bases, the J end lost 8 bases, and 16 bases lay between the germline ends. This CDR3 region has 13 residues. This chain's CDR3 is CASRPGRAQEAFF. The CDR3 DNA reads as TGTGCCAGCAGGCCGGGACGGGCGCAGGAAGCTTTCTTT.

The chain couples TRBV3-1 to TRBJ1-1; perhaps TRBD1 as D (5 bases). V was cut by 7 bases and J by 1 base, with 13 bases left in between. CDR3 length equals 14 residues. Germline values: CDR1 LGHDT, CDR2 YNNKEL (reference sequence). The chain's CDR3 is CASNMGGRNTEAFF. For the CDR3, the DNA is TGTGCCAGCAACATGGGGGGACGGAACACTGAAGCTTTCTTT.

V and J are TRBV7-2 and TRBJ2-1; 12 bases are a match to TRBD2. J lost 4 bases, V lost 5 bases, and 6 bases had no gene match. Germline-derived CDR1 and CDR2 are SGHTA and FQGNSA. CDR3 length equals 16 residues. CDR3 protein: CASSASLAGGYNEQFF. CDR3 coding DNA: TGTGCCAGCAGCGCATCACTAGCGGGGGGATACAATGAGCAGTTCTTC. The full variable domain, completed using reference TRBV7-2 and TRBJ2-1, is GAGVSQSPSNKVTEKGKDVELRCDPISGHTALYWYRQSLGQGLEFLIYFQGNSAPDKSGLPSDRFSAERTGGSVSTLTIQRTQQEDSAVYLCASSASLAGGYNEQFFGPGTRLTVL.

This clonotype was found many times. The CDR3 spells CASAGTPYNEQFF. The CDR3 DNA reads TGCGCCAGCGCAGGGACGCCATACAATGAGCAGTTCTTC. The chain joins TRBV4-1 to TRBJ2-1; D is possibly TRBD1 or TRBD2 (5 bases each). Trimming removed 8 bases from V and 4 bases from J, with 12 bases in between. Germline V gene sequence: CDR1 MGHRA, CDR2 YSYEKL. CDR3 size: 13 residues.

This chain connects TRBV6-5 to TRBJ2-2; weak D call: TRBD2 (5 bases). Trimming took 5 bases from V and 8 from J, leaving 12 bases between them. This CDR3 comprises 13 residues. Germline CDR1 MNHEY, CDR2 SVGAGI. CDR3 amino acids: CASSTTRRGELFF. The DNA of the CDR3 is TGTGCCAGCAGTACAACGCGGAGGGGGGAGCTGTTTTTT.

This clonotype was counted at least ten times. CDR3 loop: CSAVAGEQETQYF. CDR3 in DNA: TGCAGTGCCGTAGCGGGGGAACAAGAGACCCAGTACTTC. The chain joins TRBV20-1 to TRBJ2-5; TRBD2 matches 9 bases. The CDR3 is made up of 13 amino acids. Germline CDR1 DFQATT, CDR2 SNEGSKA (reference sequence). Trimming removed 6 bases from V and 2 bases from J; junction bases left unmatched: 4.

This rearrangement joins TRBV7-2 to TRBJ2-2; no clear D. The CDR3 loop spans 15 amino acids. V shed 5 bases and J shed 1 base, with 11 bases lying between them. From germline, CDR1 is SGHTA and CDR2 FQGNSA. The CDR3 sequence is CASSKGQRNTGELFF. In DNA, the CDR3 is TGTGCCAGCAGCAAAGGGCAGAGGAACACCGGGGAGCTGTTTTTT.

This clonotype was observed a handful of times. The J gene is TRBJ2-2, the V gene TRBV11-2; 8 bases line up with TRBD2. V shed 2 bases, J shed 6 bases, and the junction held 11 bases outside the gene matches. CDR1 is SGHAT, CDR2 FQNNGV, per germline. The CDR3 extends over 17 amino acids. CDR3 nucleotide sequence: TGTGCCAGCAGCTTAAGGGCCAGCGGGAGTCAGCCCGGGGAGCTGTTTTTT. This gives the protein CASSLRASGSQPGELFF.

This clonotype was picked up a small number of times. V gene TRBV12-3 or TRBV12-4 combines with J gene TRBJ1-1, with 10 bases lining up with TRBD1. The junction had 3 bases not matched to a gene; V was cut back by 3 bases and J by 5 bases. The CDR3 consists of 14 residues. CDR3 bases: TGTGCCAGCAGTTTGACAGGGGGCTTGACTGAAGCTTTCTTT. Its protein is CASSLTGGLTEAFF.

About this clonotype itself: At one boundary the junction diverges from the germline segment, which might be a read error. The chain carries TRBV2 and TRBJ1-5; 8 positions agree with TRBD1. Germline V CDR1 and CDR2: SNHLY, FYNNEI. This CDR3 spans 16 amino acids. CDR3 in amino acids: CVSSDPGQGSNQPQHF. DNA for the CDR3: TGTGTCAGCAGTGACCCCGGACAGGGTAGCAATCAGCCCCAGCATTTT. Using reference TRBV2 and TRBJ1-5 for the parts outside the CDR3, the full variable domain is EPEVTQTPSHQVTQMGQEVILRCVPISNHLYFYWYRQILGQKVEFLVSFYNNEISEKSEIFDDQFSVERPDGSNFTLKIRSTKLEDSAMYFCVSSDPGQGSNQPQHFGDGTRLSIL.

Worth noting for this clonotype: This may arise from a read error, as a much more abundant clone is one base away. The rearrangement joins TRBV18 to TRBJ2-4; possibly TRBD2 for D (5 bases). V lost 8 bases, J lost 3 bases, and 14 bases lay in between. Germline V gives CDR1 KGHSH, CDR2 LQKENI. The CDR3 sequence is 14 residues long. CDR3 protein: CASPRGPGKNIQYF. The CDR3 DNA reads TGTGCCAGCCCACGGGGTCCGGGCAAAAACATTCAGTACTTC.

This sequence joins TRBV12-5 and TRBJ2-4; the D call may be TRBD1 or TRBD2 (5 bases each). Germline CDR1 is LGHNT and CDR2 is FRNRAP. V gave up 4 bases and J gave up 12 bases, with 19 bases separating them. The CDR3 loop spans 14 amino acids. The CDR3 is CASGSPGTSGAQYF. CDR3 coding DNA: TGTGCTAGTGGTTCTCCCGGGACGAGCGGAGCTCAGTACTTC.

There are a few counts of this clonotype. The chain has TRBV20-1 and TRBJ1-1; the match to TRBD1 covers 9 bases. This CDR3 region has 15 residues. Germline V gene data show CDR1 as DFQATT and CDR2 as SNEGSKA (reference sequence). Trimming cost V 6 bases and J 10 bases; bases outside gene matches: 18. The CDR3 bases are TGCAGTGCCCCAGTCGTCGGGACAGGGAAAAGGGGAGCTTTCTTT. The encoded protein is CSAPVVGTGKRGAFF.

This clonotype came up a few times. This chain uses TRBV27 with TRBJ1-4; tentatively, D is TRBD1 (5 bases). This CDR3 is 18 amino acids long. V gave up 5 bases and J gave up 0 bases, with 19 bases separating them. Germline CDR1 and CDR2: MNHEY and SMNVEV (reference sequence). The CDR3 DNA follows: TGTGCCAGCAGTGAGACAGCAGTCTTCGTTGCAACTAATGAAAAACTGTTTTTT. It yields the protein CASSETAVFVATNEKLFF.

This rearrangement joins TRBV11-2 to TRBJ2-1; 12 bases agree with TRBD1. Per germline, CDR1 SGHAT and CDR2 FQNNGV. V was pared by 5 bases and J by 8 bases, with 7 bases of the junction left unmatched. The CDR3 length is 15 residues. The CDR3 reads CASSRAGTGGYEQFF. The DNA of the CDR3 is TGTGCCAGCAGCCGCGCCGGGACAGGGGGCTATGAGCAGTTCTTC.

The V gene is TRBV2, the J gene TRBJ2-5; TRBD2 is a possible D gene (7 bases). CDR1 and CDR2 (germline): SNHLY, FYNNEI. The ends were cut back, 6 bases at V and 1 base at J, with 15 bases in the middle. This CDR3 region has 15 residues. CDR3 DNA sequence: TGTGCCAGCAGGCCGGAGGGGGGGCTCCAAGAGACCCAGTACTTC. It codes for CASRPEGGLQETQYF.

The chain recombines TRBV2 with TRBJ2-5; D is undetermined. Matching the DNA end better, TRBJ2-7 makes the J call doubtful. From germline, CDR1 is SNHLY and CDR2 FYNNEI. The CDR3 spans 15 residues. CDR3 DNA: TGTGCCAGCAGTGCTGAGGCAGGTGATCCATACGAGCAGTACTTC. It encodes CASSAEAGDPYEQYF.

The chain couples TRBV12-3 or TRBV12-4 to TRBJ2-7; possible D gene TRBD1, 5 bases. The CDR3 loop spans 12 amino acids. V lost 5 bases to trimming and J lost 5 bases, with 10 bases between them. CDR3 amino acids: CASSPQQDEQYF. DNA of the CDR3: TGTGCCAGCAGTCCCCAACAGGACGAGCAGTACTTC.

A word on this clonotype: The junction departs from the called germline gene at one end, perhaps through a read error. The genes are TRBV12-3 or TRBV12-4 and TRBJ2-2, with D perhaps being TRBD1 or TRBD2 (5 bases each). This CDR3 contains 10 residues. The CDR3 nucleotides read TGTGCCAGTGCTGTAGGGGAGCGGTTTTTT. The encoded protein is CASAVGERFF.

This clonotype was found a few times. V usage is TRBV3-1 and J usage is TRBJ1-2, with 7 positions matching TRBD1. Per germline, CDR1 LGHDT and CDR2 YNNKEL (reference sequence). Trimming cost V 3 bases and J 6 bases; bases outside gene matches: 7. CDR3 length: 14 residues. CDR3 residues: CASSHLDREDGYTF. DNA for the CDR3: TGTGCCAGCAGCCACTTAGACAGGGAGGATGGCTACACCTTC.